This T cell receptor (beta chain) was captured by sequencing in a study of cytomegalovirus exposure and HLA in healthy donors. Study results and caveats: TCR sequences were mostly rare, though some public TCRs occurred in many donors. The authors listed 150 or so TCR beta chains as cytomegalovirus-associated. Subsequent analysis revealed that first-cohort TCR clusters tended to co-occur in the roughly 120 validation repertoires.

Comments on this clone: The antigen is not known.

Data came from immunoSEQ multiplex PCR; TCRdb stores just in-frame clones and leaves some out. The sample contains tens of thousands of clones, 90% to 95% of which appear only once. Among the 120 or so subjects of the validation cohort, separate from the roughly 730-subject first cohort, were the donors. Germline V gene sequence: CDR1 SNHLY, CDR2 FYNNEI. CDR3 length equals 12 residues. Trimming stripped 2 bases from V and 3 bases from J, with 5 bases between. This TCR came from a woman under 30 in good health and CMV-seronegative. This sequence joins TRBV2 and TRBJ2-7; D unclear. Input material: PBMCs. The CDR3 DNA reads as TGTGCCAGCAGTGAACAATTCTACGAGCAGTACTTC. Its translation: CASSEQFYEQYF.